These T cell receptor beta chains were read from a single sample in a study of CD8 T cells in Susac syndrome. TCRdb used MiXCR to reprocess the immunoSEQ multiplex PCR reads, holding one entry per CDR3 protein. The sample has approximately 150,000 distinct CDR3 sequences; 85% to 95% are singletons. Sequenced sample: CD4+ T cells from PBMCs. Receptor source: a human donor with multiple sclerosis. Both conserved end residues are part of each CDR3. The D gene is left open where the match is weak. Rows may omit the clone size; those that give it use once, few, many or a size class.

clone_size j_call d_call v_call cdr3_aa cdr3_nt
NA TRBJ1-6 NA TRBV9 CASSPTENSPLHF TGTGCCAGCTCACCAACCGAAAATTCACCCCTCCACTTT
NA TRBJ2-1 TRBD1 TRBV24-1 CATSDPGGRDEQFF TGTGCCACCAGTGATCCAGGGGGAAGGGATGAGCAGTTCTTC
NA TRBJ1-2 NA TRBV4-1 CASSQASAGPYGYTF TGCGCCAGCAGCCAAGCATCGGCAGGACCCTATGGCTACACCTTC
few TRBJ1-1 NA TRBV19 CASARGVAGASEAFF TGTGCCAGTGCCCGTGGGGTTGCAGGGGCCTCTGAAGCTTTCTTT
NA TRBJ2-7 NA TRBV18 CASSPGNIHSYEQYF TGTGCCAGCTCACCGGGGAATATACACTCCTACGAGCAGTACTTC
NA TRBJ1-3 NA TRBV30 CAWRKGVENTIYF TGTGCCTGGAGGAAAGGGGTTGAAAACACCATATATTTT
once TRBJ1-1 TRBD1 TRBV6-6 CASSQMGQGNTEAFF TGTGCCAGCAGTCAAATGGGACAGGGGAACACTGAAGCTTTCTTT
NA TRBJ2-5 NA TRBV11-2 CASSLGGRPLGETQYF TGTGCCAGCAGCTTAGGAGGGCGACCCCTCGGGGAGACCCAGTACTTC
once TRBJ2-1 NA TRBV29-1 CSLQRLPYNEQFF TGCAGCCTTCAGCGGTTACCATACAATGAGCAGTTCTTC
NA TRBJ2-7 TRBD2 TRBV13 CASSLGPGTSGSYEQYF TGTGCCAGCAGCTTAGGACCCGGGACTAGCGGCTCCTACGAGCAGTACTTC
NA TRBJ2-3 NA TRBV6-5 CASSYGAGGTDTQYF TGTGCCAGCAGTTACGGGGCGGGTGGCACAGATACGCAGTATTTT
NA TRBJ2-5 TRBD2 TRBV13 CASSRTSGLAAETQYF TGTGCCAGCAGCCGGACTAGCGGACTCGCTGCGGAGACCCAGTACTTC
NA TRBJ1-1 NA TRBV28 CASSIMNTEAFF TGTGCCAGCAGTATCATGAACACTGAAGCTTTCTTT
NA TRBJ2-1 TRBD2 TRBV20-1 CSAKKNLAVEQFF TGCAGTGCTAAAAAGAATCTAGCGGTTGAGCAGTTCTTC
NA TRBJ1-6 NA TRBV2 CASRKEDSSNSPLHF TGTGCCAGCAGGAAAGAGGACAGCAGCAATTCACCCCTCCACTTT
NA TRBJ1-1 NA TRBV2 CASNPGQNTEAFF TGTGCCAGCAACCCGGGACAGAACACTGAAGCTTTCTTT
NA TRBJ2-5 NA TRBV20-1 CSAREVRFGETQYF TGCAGTGCTAGAGAGGTCAGGTTCGGTGAGACCCAGTACTTC
NA TRBJ1-6 NA TRBV20-1 CSSNSEPLHF TGCAGTTCAAATTCAGAACCCCTCCACTTT
NA TRBJ2-5 TRBD1 TRBV20-1 CSAQDRGRKEAQYF TGCAGTGCTCAGGACAGGGGGCGGAAAGAAGCCCAGTACTTC
NA TRBJ2-2 NA TRBV9 CASSVVSAGGELFF TGTGCCAGCAGCGTAGTAAGCGCAGGCGGGGAGCTGTTTTTT
NA TRBJ2-1 NA TRBV20-1 CSAPPGGDDEQFF TGCAGTGCCCCCCCCGGCGGGGACGATGAGCAGTTCTTC
NA TRBJ2-6 NA TRBV9 CASSVGALGANVLTF TGTGCCAGCAGCGTCGGGGCGTTAGGGGCCAACGTCCTGACTTTC
NA TRBJ1-2 TRBD1 TRBV30 CAWSGTGGYGYTF TGTGCCTGGAGTGGGACAGGGGGCTATGGCTACACCTTC
NA TRBJ1-5 NA TRBV18 CASSPPIGNSNQPQHF TGTGCCAGCTCACCCCCTATAGGGAATAGCAATCAGCCCCAGCATTTT
NA TRBJ1-5 NA TRBV30 CAWSVGPAGNQPQHF TGTGCCTGGAGTGTGGGCCCCGCAGGCAATCAGCCCCAGCATTTT
NA TRBJ2-7 NA TRBV5-1 CASSLARQGLTYEQYF TGCGCCAGCAGCTTGGCCCGGCAGGGGCTCACCTACGAGCAGTACTTC
NA TRBJ2-2 NA TRBV27 CASSFSRSTGELFF TGTGCCAGCAGTTTTTCCAGATCTACCGGGGAGCTGTTTTTT
few TRBJ2-2 TRBD1 TRBV6-1 CASSRQGAITGELFF TGTGCCAGCAGTCGACAGGGGGCGATCACCGGGGAGCTGTTTTTT
NA TRBJ1-1 TRBD1 TRBV2 CASGDSLNTEAFF TGTGCCAGCGGGGACAGCTTGAACACTGAAGCTTTCTTT
NA TRBJ1-6 NA TRBV3-1 CASSQDLNSPLHF TGTGCCAGCAGCCAAGACCTGAATTCACCCCTCCACTTT
few TRBJ2-7 NA TRBV6-2/TRBV6-3 CASSHTGITYEQYF TGTGCCAGCAGTCACACCGGGATTACCTACGAGCAGTACTTC
NA TRBJ2-7 NA TRBV6-2/TRBV6-3 CASRVGATYEQYF TGTGCCAGCAGGGTCGGGGCCACCTACGAGCAGTACTTC
NA TRBJ2-1 TRBD2 TRBV5-1 CASSRGGWSNYNEQFF TGCGCCAGCAGTCGGGGGGGCTGGTCGAACTACAATGAGCAGTTCTTC
NA TRBJ2-7 NA TRBV4-1 CASSQDQGRLAYEQYF TGCGCCAGCAGCCAAGATCAGGGACGGCTAGCCTACGAGCAGTACTTC
NA TRBJ1-2 TRBD1 TRBV30 CAGTRTGSGRADTF TGTGCCGGGACTCGGACAGGGTCGGGTCGTGCGGACACCTTC
once TRBJ1-5 NA TRBV18 CASSLTTGGSNQPQHF TGTGCCAGCTCACTAACGACAGGTGGAAGTAATCAGCCCCAGCATTTT
NA TRBJ1-6 TRBD1 TRBV20-1 CSARTSGQLGNSPLHF TGCAGTGCTAGAACCTCGGGACAGCTAGGCAATTCACCCCTCCACTTT
NA TRBJ2-3 TRBD2 TRBV27 CASSLTSGVGTDTQYF TGTGCCAGCAGTTTGACTAGCGGGGTTGGCACAGATACGCAGTATTTT
once TRBJ2-3 TRBD1 TRBV20-1 CSAQQGALGTDTQYF TGCAGTGCGCAACAGGGGGCTCTTGGCACAGATACGCAGTATTTT
NA TRBJ2-5 NA TRBV29-1 CSVDFAGETQYF TGCAGCGTTGACTTCGCGGGGGAGACCCAGTACTTC
NA TRBJ1-5 NA TRBV12-3/TRBV12-4 CASGFGRTYQPQHF TGTGCCAGCGGTTTCGGAAGGACTTATCAGCCCCAGCATTTT
once TRBJ1-1 NA TRBV7-8 CASSSTDSANTEAFF TGTGCCAGCAGCTCAACCGACAGCGCGAACACTGAAGCTTTCTTT
once TRBJ1-5 NA TRBV20-1 CSARRQEGQPQHF TGCAGTGCTAGAAGGCAGGAAGGTCAGCCCCAGCATTTT
once TRBJ1-2 NA TRBV4-1 CASSQEKALGGYTF TGCGCCAGCAGCCAAGAGAAGGCGCTGGGGGGCTACACCTTC
NA TRBJ2-3 NA TRBV4-3 CASSQKIGAGGDTQYF TGCGCCAGCAGCCAAAAGATAGGGGCAGGAGGGGATACGCAGTATTTT
NA TRBJ1-1 NA TRBV6-5 CASSNPRAGGAEAFF TGTGCCAGCAGTAACCCTAGAGCTGGAGGAGCTGAAGCTTTCTTT
NA TRBJ2-3 NA TRBV12-3/TRBV12-4 CASSLSTVYTQYF TGTGCCAGCAGCCTTTCTACGGTGTATACGCAGTATTTT
NA TRBJ2-7 TRBD1 TRBV27 CASSVPGQAINRPYEQYF TGTGCCAGCAGTGTCCCGGGACAGGCTATAAACCGCCCCTACGAGCAGTACTTC
NA TRBJ1-5 NA TRBV28 CASSPPPTRSPQHF TGTGCCAGCAGCCCTCCCCCGACTCGTTCGCCCCAGCATTTT
once TRBJ2-1 NA TRBV15 CATSRGTGYSEQFF TGTGCCACCAGCAGAGGGACTGGTTACAGTGAGCAGTTCTTC
NA TRBJ1-2 TRBD1 TRBV6-1 CASSEPGQGNYGYTF TGTGCCAGCAGTGAACCGGGACAGGGAAACTATGGCTACACCTTC
NA TRBJ2-1 NA TRBV29-1 CSAAHNEQFF TGCAGCGCGGCGCACAATGAGCAGTTCTTC
NA TRBJ2-3 TRBD1 TRBV5-1 CASSSGQGGSTDTQYF TGCGCCAGCAGCTCCGGACAGGGAGGAAGCACAGATACGCAGTATTTT